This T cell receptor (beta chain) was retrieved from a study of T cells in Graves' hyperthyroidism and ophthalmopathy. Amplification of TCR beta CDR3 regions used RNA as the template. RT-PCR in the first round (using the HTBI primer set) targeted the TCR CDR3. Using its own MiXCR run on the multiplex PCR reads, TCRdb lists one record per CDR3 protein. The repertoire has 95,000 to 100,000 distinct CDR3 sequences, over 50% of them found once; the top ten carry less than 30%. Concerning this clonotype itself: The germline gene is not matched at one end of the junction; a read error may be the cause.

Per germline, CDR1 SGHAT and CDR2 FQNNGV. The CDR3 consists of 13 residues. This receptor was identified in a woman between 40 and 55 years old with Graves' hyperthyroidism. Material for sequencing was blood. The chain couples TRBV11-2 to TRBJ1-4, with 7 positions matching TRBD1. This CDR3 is CAALTGVSEKLFF. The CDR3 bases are TGTGCCGCCCTAACAGGGGTGAGCGAAAAGCTGTTTTTT. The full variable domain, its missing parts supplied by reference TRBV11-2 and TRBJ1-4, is EAGVAQSPRYKIIEKRQSVAFWCNPISGHATLYWYQQILGQGPKLLIQFQNNGVVDDSQLPKDRFSAERLKGVDSTLKIQPAKLEDSAVYLCAALTGVSEKLFFGSGTQLSVL.